The text below deals with one TCR beta chain. The target antigen is unknown. These data belong to a study of T cell repertoires in cytomegalovirus infection. Overall study: CMV infection plus the matching HLA type was flagged by public TCR beta signatures.

Study-wide results and caveats: The ex vivo response showed dominance by HLA-C-restricted CMV-specific TCR beta clonotypes.

This CDR3 has 18 amino acids. The V gene's germline CDR1 is MDHEN and CDR2 SYDVKM. The J segment lost 7 bases and the V segment lost 3 bases, leaving 13 bases of the junction unmatched. TCRdb called the reads again in MiXCR, with one record for every CDR3 protein. This sample has about 280,000 distinct CDR3 sequences, with under 25% found just once. Sequences were derived from cultured PBMCs, sampled from culture after CMV antigen stimulation. The gene calls are TRBV28 and TRBJ2-1; TRBD2 aligns across 12 bases. This sequence was found in a human donor in good health (CMV status not recorded). Some clones in this sample may be carry-over from other donors' samples. The CDR3 sequence is CASSLGLAGGPRANEQFF. The DNA of the CDR3 is TGTGCCAGCAGTTTGGGGCTAGCGGGAGGGCCTCGGGCGAATGAGCAGTTCTTC.